This entry concerns a single T cell receptor (beta chain). Its target is unknown. These data come from a study of CXCR3-negative and CXCR3-positive naive CD8 T cells. Study-level findings and limits: Relative to CXCR3-negative naive cells, CXCR3-positive naive cells had more hydrophobic TRB CDR3s. TCR strength was inferred from TRB CDR3 properties, while surface CD5 was comparable between naive subsets. Memory CD8+ T cell repertoires were far less diverse than both naive subsets.

UMI-labeled 5' RACE yielded the TRB cDNA libraries. TCRdb re-called the 5' RACE reads and catalogs CDR3 proteins one per entry, DNA excluded. The ten top clones account for roughly 0.59%, within a sample of 100,000 to 150,000 distinct CDR3 sequences. The germline V gene has CDR1 MGHRA and CDR2 YSYEKL. This CDR3 has 18 residues. The chain employs TRBV4-1 and TRBJ2-4. The sequenced material came from naive CXCR3+ CD8+ T cells from blood. Stated subset: CD45RO-CCR7+CD27+CD95- naive CD8+ T cells expressing CXCR3 (TNR3+). The receptor was derived from a human donor in good health. Some clones in this sample may be carry-over from other donors' samples. CDR3 sequence: CASSQDTELRLAKNIQYF.